Given below is one T cell receptor beta chain in context. Its specificity is not known. This specimen comes from a study of cytomegalovirus exposure and HLA in healthy donors. Whole-study results and caveats: Whilst most TCR sequences proved rare, a subset of public TCRs occurred across many donors. The authors later linked a missense DCLRE1C variant to TCR beta V- and J-gene trimming. Among TCR beta chains, those listed as cytomegalovirus-associated numbered some 170.

PCR employed 60 Vbeta and 13 Jbeta primers. Sequencing used immunoSEQ multiplex PCR; TCRdb keeps in-frame clones, though not all of them. The repertoire holds some 90,000 clones, with around four fifths as singletons. V shed 5 bases, J shed 3 bases, and the junction held 9 bases outside the gene matches. The CDR3 covers 15 residues. The germline CDR1 and CDR2 sequences are LNHDA and SQIVND (reference sequence). Sequenced: PBMCs. The chain carries TRBV19 and TRBJ2-7, with TRBD2 identical over 8 bases. The source of this sequence is a boy aged 5 to 17 in good health and CMV-seronegative. CDR3 sequence: CASSPTSGHLYEQYF. DNA of the CDR3: TGTGCCAGTAGTCCAACTAGCGGCCATCTCTACGAGCAGTACTTC.